This T cell receptor beta chain was retrieved from a study of vaccination and CD4 T cells after COVID-19. Across the study: Convalescent patients had positive nasal swab PCR results for SARS-CoV-2. Disease was mild in fewer than 10 and severe in one. Two of the convalescents were Hispanic, and convalescents were six males and four females. In culture, cells were exposed to overlapping spike peptides from SARS-CoV-2, HCoV-NL63, HCoV-OC43 and HCoV-229E.

Sample treatment: roughly 11-day PBMC culture with coronavirus spike peptide pools or control peptides (ViraFEST assay). CD4+ T cells that had been cultured provided DNA sequenced with the Oncomine TCR Beta short-read assay. The authors extracted genomic DNA from cultured CD4+ T cells. TCRdb re-analysed the PCR reads in MiXCR, keeping a single row per CDR3 protein. The table has about 10,000 distinct CDR3 sequences, roughly two fifths seen once. This clonotype was counted between two and nine times. Its antigen is as yet unknown. This sequence originates from a human donor who had recovered from COVID-19. Sequencing used CD4+ T cells from blood, cultured in vitro.

CDR3 bases: TGTGCCAGCAGACGCAGCGGGGGCTCTGGAAACACCATATATTTT. Translating it yields CASRRSGGSGNTIYF. V gene TRBV12-3 or TRBV12-4 combines with J gene TRBJ1-3; D possibly corresponds to TRBD1 (5 bases). CDR3 length: 15 amino acids. Trimming took off 6 bases at V and 0 bases at J, with 12 bases between the two ends.